The rows below give T cell receptor beta chains drawn from one sample of a study of blood T cell repertoires in COVID-19. The method was immunoSEQ multiplex PCR; TCRdb's version includes in-frame clones alone and lacks a portion of them. The table shows around 270,000 clones, with 80% to 90% occurring only once. The specimen was PBMCs or T cells enriched from blood (not recorded which). These receptors originate from a woman aged 40 to 50 who had been exposed to COVID-19. Each CDR3 is given with its conserved first and last residue. A D gene is named only where the DNA matches it firmly. Rows give clone size only sometimes, using once, few, many, or a class for an expanded clone.

J gene,V gene,D gene,clone size,CDR3 protein,CDR3 DNA
TRBJ1-3,TRBV7-2,NA,NA,CASSLLGGTGNTIYF,TGTGCCAGCAGCTTGTTGGGGGGAACTGGAAACACCATATATTTT
TRBJ2-7,TRBV19,TRBD2,NA,CASSPSGGTSYEQYF,TGTGCCAGTAGCCCTAGCGGGGGAACCTCCTACGAGCAGTACTTC
TRBJ1-2,TRBV20-1,NA,NA,CSASLDREYGYTF,TGCAGTGCTAGTCTGGACAGAGAGTATGGCTACACCTTC
TRBJ1-2,TRBV6-2/TRBV6-3,TRBD1,NA,CASSYSRQGVGGYTF,TGTGCCAGCAGTTACTCGCGACAGGGGGTAGGTGGCTACACCTTC
TRBJ1-4,TRBV30,NA,NA,CACRAAGANEKLFF,TGTGCCTGTCGGGCCGCGGGTGCTAATGAAAAACTGTTTTTT
TRBJ1-3,TRBV15,NA,few,CATSRDPGAGNTIYF,TGTGCCACCAGCAGAGATCCAGGGGCTGGAAACACCATATATTTT
TRBJ1-1,TRBV3-1/TRBV3-2,NA,once,CASSLNGDGGYNTEAFF,TGTGCCAGCAGCCTGAACGGGGATGGTGGATATAACACTGAAGCTTTCTTT
TRBJ1-2,TRBV2,NA,NA,CASNDRGDGYTF,TGTGCCAGCAATGATCGGGGTGATGGCTACACCTTC
TRBJ2-1,TRBV2,TRBD2,NA,CASSAVGLATYNEQFF,TGTGCCAGCAGTGCCGTTGGACTAGCGACGTACAATGAGCAGTTCTTC
TRBJ2-1,TRBV15,NA,once,CATSSELGSHNEQFF,TGTGCCACCAGCAGTGAGCTCGGGAGTCACAATGAGCAGTTCTTC
TRBJ1-6,TRBV14,TRBD1,NA,CASGLQGYNSPLHF,TGTGCCAGCGGATTACAGGGGTATAATTCACCCCTCCACTTT
TRBJ1-2,TRBV6-6,NA,few,CASSYRGDGGYTF,TGTGCCAGCAGTTATCGGGGAGATGGCGGCTACACCTTC
TRBJ2-4,TRBV3-1/TRBV3-2,TRBD2,once,CASSPVAGMAKNIQYF,TGTGCCAGCAGCCCGGTAGCGGGGATGGCCAAAAACATTCAGTACTTC
TRBJ1-5,TRBV19,NA,NA,CASSWGPPSNQPQHF,TGTGCCAGTAGCTGGGGCCCACCCAGCAATCAGCCCCAGCATTTT
TRBJ1-4,TRBV18,NA,NA,CASSPRAGGSEKLFF,TGTGCCAGCTCACCAAGAGCAGGTGGAAGTGAAAAACTGTTTTTT
TRBJ1-1,TRBV2,NA,NA,CASTLWRMNTEAFF,TGTGCCAGCACTCTTTGGCGGATGAACACTGAAGCTTTCTTT
TRBJ2-7,TRBV25-1,TRBD1,few,CASSVTGDNSYEQYF,TGTGCCAGCAGTGTTACAGGGGATAACTCCTACGAGCAGTACTTC
TRBJ2-5,TRBV7-2,NA,NA,CASSGRAGRQETQYF,TGTGCCAGCAGCGGCAGAGCGGGCCGTCAAGAGACCCAGTACTTC
TRBJ1-5,TRBV19,TRBD1,once,CASSIGQGAGYSNQPQHF,TGTGCCAGTAGTATCGGACAGGGCGCTGGGTATAGCAATCAGCCCCAGCATTTT
TRBJ2-1,TRBV2,TRBD1,NA,CASEGAAYNEQFF,TGTGCCAGCGAGGGGGCAGCTTACAATGAGCAGTTCTTC
TRBJ2-1,TRBV28,NA,NA,CATEVGDTDNEQFF,TGTGCCACCGAAGTGGGGGACACAGACAATGAGCAGTTCTTC
TRBJ1-1,TRBV4-2,NA,NA,CASSQPGSRSNTEAFF,TGTGCCAGCAGCCAACCGGGGTCTCGAAGCAACACTGAAGCTTTCTTT
TRBJ1-6,TRBV12-3/TRBV12-4,TRBD1,NA,CASSPGQGSPLHF,TGTGCCAGCAGTCCAGGACAGGGATCACCCCTCCACTTT
TRBJ1-1,TRBV30,NA,NA,CAWSGTASQAFF,TGTGCCTGGAGTGGGACTGCCAGCCAAGCTTTCTTT
TRBJ1-4,TRBV9,NA,NA,CASNRGGATNEKLFF,TGTGCCAGCAACCGAGGGGGTGCAACTAATGAAAAACTGTTTTTT
TRBJ2-7,TRBV28,TRBD1,once,CASNLSGTGIHEQYF,TGTGCCAGCAACCTAAGTGGGACAGGGATTCACGAGCAGTACTTC
TRBJ1-2,TRBV3-1/TRBV3-2,TRBD1,NA,CASSPSSQGAFGGYTF,TGTGCCAGCAGCCCTAGCTCGCAGGGGGCCTTTGGTGGCTACACCTTC
TRBJ2-3,TRBV28,NA,NA,CASSLRLDTQYF,TGTGCCAGCAGTTTGAGGCTAGATACGCAGTATTTT
TRBJ2-1,TRBV19,TRBD2,NA,CASSRDYIPDEQFF,TGTGCCAGTAGTCGGGACTATATTCCTGACGAGCAGTTCTTC
TRBJ1-2,TRBV5-4,NA,few,CATSMWSVGGYTF,TGTGCCACCTCGATGTGGTCTGTGGGCGGCTACACCTTC
TRBJ2-1,TRBV9,NA,NA,CASSKGVANEQFF,TGTGCCAGCAGCAAAGGGGTGGCTAATGAGCAGTTCTTC
TRBJ1-4,TRBV29-1,NA,once,CSVEGQEGVKLFF,TGCAGCGTTGAAGGACAGGAAGGGGTAAAACTGTTTTTT
TRBJ1-3,TRBV5-8,TRBD1,NA,CASSMGQYLGNTIYF,TGTGCCAGCAGCATGGGACAGTACCTTGGAAACACCATATATTTT
TRBJ2-2,TRBV5-8,NA,NA,CASSLGLEYTGELFF,TGTGCCAGCAGCTTGGGACTAGAGTACACCGGGGAGCTGTTTTTT
TRBJ2-3,TRBV4-2,TRBD2,NA,CASSQGATSGGGGKYF,TGTGCCAGCAGCCAAGGCGCGACTAGCGGGGGGGGCGGGAAGTATTTT
TRBJ2-7,TRBV11-3,TRBD1,NA,CASSLSGGYEQYF,TGTGCCAGCAGCTTATCAGGGGGCTACGAGCAGTACTTC
TRBJ1-2,TRBV3-1/TRBV3-2,NA,NA,CASSPGGLEGYTF,TGTGCCAGCAGCCCCGGGGGGTTGGAAGGCTACACCTTC
TRBJ1-1,TRBV7-9,NA,once,CASRQQGRGTEAFF,TGTGCCAGCAGGCAACAGGGTAGGGGAACTGAAGCTTTCTTT
TRBJ2-2,TRBV27,NA,NA,CASPRGGPRNTGELFF,TGTGCCAGCCCTAGGGGGGGACCAAGGAACACCGGGGAGCTGTTTTTT